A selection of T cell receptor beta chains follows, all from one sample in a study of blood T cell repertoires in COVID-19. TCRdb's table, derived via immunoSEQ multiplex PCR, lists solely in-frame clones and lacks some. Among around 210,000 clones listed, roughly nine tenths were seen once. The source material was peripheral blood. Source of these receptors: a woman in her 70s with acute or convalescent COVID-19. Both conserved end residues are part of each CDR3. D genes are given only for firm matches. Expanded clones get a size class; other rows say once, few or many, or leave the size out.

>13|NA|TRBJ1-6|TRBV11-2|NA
TGTGCCAGCAGCTTAGGGGCGTCATCACCCCTCCACTTT
CASSLGASSPLHF
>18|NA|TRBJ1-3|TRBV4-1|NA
TGCGCCAGCAGCCTCGACAGGACAGTCGTAAGCTCTGGAAACACCATATATTTT
CASSLDRTVVSSGNTIYF
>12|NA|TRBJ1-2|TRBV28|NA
TGTGCCAGCTACCTAAGCCCTCGGGGCTACACCTTC
CASYLSPRGYTF
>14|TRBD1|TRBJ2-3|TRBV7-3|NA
TGTGCCAGCAGCTTAACGGGACAGCTAGATACGCAGTATTTT
CASSLTGQLDTQYF
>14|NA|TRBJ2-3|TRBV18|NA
TGTGCCAGCTCACCGGGGGGAGCCACAGATACGCAGTATTTT
CASSPGGATDTQYF
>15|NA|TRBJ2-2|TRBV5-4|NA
TGTGCCAGCAGCCCGGGACTCCGTAGCACCGGGGAGCTGTTTTTT
CASSPGLRSTGELFF
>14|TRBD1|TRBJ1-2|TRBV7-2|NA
TGTGCCAGCAGACCCGACAGGGGCGACTATGGCTACACCTTC
CASRPDRGDYGYTF
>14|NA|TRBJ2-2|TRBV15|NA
TGTGCCACCAGCAGAGGAGGGAGTATGGGGGAGCTGTTTTTT
CATSRGGSMGELFF
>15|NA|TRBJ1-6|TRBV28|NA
TGTGCCAGCACCGGGAGGGGCAGGCATAATTCACCCCTCCACTTT
CASTGRGRHNSPLHF
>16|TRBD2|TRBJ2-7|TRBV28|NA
TGTGCCAGCGTACTAGCGGGAGGGCCCGGATTCTACGAGCAGTACTTC
CASVLAGGPGFYEQYF
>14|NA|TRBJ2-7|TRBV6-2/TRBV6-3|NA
TGTGCCAGCAGTTACGTGATCCGGAGCTACGAGCAGTACTTC
CASSYVIRSYEQYF
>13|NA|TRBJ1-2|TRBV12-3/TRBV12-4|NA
TGTGCCAGCAGTTCCAGAGGGAACTATGGCTACACCTTC
CASSSRGNYGYTF
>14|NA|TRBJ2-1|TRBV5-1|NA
TGCGCCAGCAGCTTGTCAGGGATCTACAATGAGCAGTTCTTC
CASSLSGIYNEQFF
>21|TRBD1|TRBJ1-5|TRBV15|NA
TGTGCCACCAGCCCTAAAGGCCTGGACAGGGGGCGAAGATATAGCAATCAGCCCCAGCATTTT
CATSPKGLDRGRRYSNQPQHF
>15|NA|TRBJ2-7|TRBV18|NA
TGTGCCAGCTCACCACTCCCCTCAGGGGATTACGAGCAGTACTTC
CASSPLPSGDYEQYF
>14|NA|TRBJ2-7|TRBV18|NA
TGTGCCAGCTCACTCAACGGGGTGGCTGGGGAGCAGTACTTC
CASSLNGVAGEQYF
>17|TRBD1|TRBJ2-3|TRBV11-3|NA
TGTGCCAGCAGCTTAGAGGGACAGGGTCGGAACACAGATACGCAGTATTTT
CASSLEGQGRNTDTQYF
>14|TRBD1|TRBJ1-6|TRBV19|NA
TGTGCCAGTACCACACAGGGGGTTGGATCACCCCTCCACTTT
CASTTQGVGSPLHF
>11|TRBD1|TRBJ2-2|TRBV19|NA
TGTGCCAGTACCCTGACAGGGTGGCTGTTTTTT
CASTLTGWLFF
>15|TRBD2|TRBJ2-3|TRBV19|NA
TGTGCCAGTAGTATTCGAGCGGGAGACACAGATACGCAGTATTTT
CASSIRAGDTDTQYF
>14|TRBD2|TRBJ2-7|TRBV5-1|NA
TGCGCCAGCAGCTTAAGCGGGGGGAGCTACGAGCAGTACTTC
CASSLSGGSYEQYF
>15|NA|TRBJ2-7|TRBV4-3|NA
TGCGCCAGCAGCCAAGTCCAGGACGGGAGCTACGAGCAGTACTTC
CASSQVQDGSYEQYF
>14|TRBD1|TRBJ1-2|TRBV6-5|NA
TGTGCCAGCAGTATCAGGGGGCAGGACTATGGCTACACCTTC
CASSIRGQDYGYTF
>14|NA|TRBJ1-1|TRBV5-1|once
TGCGCCAGCAGCTTCGGGGGGGTGATCACTGAAGCTTTCTTT
CASSFGGVITEAFF
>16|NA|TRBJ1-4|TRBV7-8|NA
TGTGCCAGCAGCTTGGGGGCCCGGGTCACTAATGAAAAACTGTTTTTT
CASSLGARVTNEKLFF
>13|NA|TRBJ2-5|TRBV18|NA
TGTGCCAGCTCACCACTTAGTTCGGAGACCCAGTACTTC
CASSPLSSETQYF
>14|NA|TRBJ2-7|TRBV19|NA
TGTGCCAGTAGTCCCCGCTGGACAAACTACGAGCAGTACTTC
CASSPRWTNYEQYF
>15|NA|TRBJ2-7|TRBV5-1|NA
TGCGCCAGCAGCTTGGAAGGGACATCTTACTTCGAGCAGTACTTC
CASSLEGTSYFEQYF
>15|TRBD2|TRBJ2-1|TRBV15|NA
TGTGCCACCAGCGGAGGACTAGCGGGGGGCAGTGAGCAGTTCTTC
CATSGGLAGGSEQFF
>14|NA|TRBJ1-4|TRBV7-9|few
TGTGCCAGCAGCTTAGGACAAATGAATGAAAAACTGTTTTTT
CASSLGQMNEKLFF
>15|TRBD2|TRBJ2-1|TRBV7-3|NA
TGTGCCAGCAGCTCGGGACTAGCGGGAGACGCTGAGCAGTTCTTC
CASSSGLAGDAEQFF
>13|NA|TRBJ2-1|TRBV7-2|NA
TGTGCCAGCAGCCGGGGTTTTGGGAATGAGCAGTTCTTC
CASSRGFGNEQFF
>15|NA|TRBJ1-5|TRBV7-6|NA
TGTGCCAGCAGCTTAGGGGCGGGGGGCAATCAGCCCCAGCATTTT
CASSLGAGGNQPQHF
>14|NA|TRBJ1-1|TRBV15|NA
TGTGCCACCAGTCGGGGGGGTGTTAACACTGAAGCTTTCTTT
CATSRGGVNTEAFF
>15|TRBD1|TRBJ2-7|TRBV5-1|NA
TGCGCCAGCAGCTTTGATGGGACAGGGGGCTACGAGCAGTACTTC
CASSFDGTGGYEQYF
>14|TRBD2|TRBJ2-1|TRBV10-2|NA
TGCGCCAGCAGTGCCAGCGGGGGCCACAATGAGCAGTTCTTC
CASSASGGHNEQFF
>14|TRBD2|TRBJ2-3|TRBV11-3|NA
TGTGCCAGCAGCTCGGGACTAGCCGCAGATACGCAGTATTTT
CASSSGLAADTQYF
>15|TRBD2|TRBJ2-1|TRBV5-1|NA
TGCGCCAGCAGCCTCGTGGGGCAGGGAGGGAATGAGCAGTTCTTC
CASSLVGQGGNEQFF
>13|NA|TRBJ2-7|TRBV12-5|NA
TGTGCTAGTGGTTTGGTCTCTAGGGGCGAGCAGTACTTC
CASGLVSRGEQYF
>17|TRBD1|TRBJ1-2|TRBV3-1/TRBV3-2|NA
TGTGCCAGCAGCCAAGCTGCAGGGGGCTCACCTAACTATGGCTACACCTTC
CASSQAAGGSPNYGYTF
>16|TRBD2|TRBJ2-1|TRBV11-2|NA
TGTGCCAGCAGCTTACGGGAGCGGGAGGGCCCCAATGAGCAGTTCTTC
CASSLREREGPNEQFF
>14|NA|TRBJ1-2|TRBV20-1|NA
TGCAGTGCTAGTCGGGACACAACTAACTATGGCTACACCTTC
CSASRDTTNYGYTF
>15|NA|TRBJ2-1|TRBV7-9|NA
TGTGCCAGCTCCATTGCCCTAGCGTCCGGCAATGAGCAGTTCTTC
CASSIALASGNEQFF
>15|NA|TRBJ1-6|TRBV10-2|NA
TGCGCCAGCAGGGAATCCGGGACTGGCAATTCACCCCTCCACTTT
CASRESGTGNSPLHF
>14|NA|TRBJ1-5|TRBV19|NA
TGTGCCAGTAGTAAGGGGCAGTTCAATCAGCCCCAGCATTTT
CASSKGQFNQPQHF
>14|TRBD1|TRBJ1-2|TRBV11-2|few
TGTGCCAGCAGCTTACAGGGGGCCTATAGAAGCTACACCTTC
CASSLQGAYRSYTF
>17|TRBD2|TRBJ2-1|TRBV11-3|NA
TGTGCCAGCACCCAGGCGTCGGGACTAGCGGAATACAATGAGCAGTTCTTC
CASTQASGLAEYNEQFF
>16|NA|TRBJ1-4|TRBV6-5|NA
TGTGCCAGCAGTTACTCGGGAGGGACTAGTAATGAAAAACTGTTTTTT
CASSYSGGTSNEKLFF
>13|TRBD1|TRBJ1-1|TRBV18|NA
TGTGCCAGCTCACGACAGGGTGCCACTGAAGCTTTCTTT
CASSRQGATEAFF
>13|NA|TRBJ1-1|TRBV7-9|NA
TGTGCCAGCAGCCCGATCAGAAGCACTGAAGCTTTCTTT
CASSPIRSTEAFF